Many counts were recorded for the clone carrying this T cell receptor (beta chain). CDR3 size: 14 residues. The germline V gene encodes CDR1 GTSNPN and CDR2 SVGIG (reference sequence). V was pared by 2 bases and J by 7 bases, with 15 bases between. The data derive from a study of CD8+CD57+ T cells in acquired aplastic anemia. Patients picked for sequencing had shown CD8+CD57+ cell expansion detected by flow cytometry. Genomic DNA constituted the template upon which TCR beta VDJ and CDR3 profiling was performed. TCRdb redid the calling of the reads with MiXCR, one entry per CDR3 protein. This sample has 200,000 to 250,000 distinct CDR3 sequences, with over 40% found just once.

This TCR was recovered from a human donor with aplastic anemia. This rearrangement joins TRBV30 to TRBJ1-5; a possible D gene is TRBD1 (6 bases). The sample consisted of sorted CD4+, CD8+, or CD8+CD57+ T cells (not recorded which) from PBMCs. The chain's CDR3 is CAWSLEGGGQPQHF. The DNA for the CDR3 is TGTGCCTGGAGTCTGGAGGGGGGAGGACAGCCCCAGCATTTT.